This T cell receptor beta chain comes out of a study of cytomegalovirus exposure and HLA in healthy donors. Study-wide background: An earlier analysis found around 100 million unique TCR beta sequences from about 190 million T cells. Regarding the study as a whole: Some highly shared sequence variants likely arose as a pipeline artifact. V- and J-gene trimming of TCR beta was linked (in a later analysis) to a missense DCLRE1C variant.

The PCR employed 60 Vbeta primers together with 13 Jbeta primers. The table came from immunoSEQ multiplex PCR; TCRdb's copy has only in-frame clones and leaves some out. The table records some 140,000 clones, 60% to 85% of them present only once. V shed 0 bases and J shed 2 bases, with 12 bases lying between them. CDR1 SGHTS and CDR2 YDEGEE come from the germline V gene. The CDR3 has 15 residues. For this clone: Its target is unknown.

The chain carries TRBV5-8 and TRBJ2-7, with D possibly TRBD1 on 6 matching bases. Sequenced: PBMCs. This clonotype was sampled from a woman between 18 and 29 years old in good health and CMV-seronegative. This chain's CDR3 is CASSLDWGRPYEQYF. CDR3 DNA: TGTGCCAGCAGCTTGGATTGGGGGCGCCCCTACGAGCAGTACTTC.